Listed below are T cell receptor beta chains from one sample, sequenced in a study of cytomegalovirus exposure and HLA in healthy donors. This table comes from immunoSEQ multiplex PCR, and its TCRdb copy is limited to in-frame clones, with some not included. The sample contains about 120,000 clones, around 86% of which appear only once. The sequencing sample was made of PBMCs. Receptor source: a woman aged 18-30 years in good health and CMV-seronegative. The CDR3 runs from the conserved cysteine through the conserved F or W. A D gene is named only where the DNA matches it firmly. Clone size is shown for a subset of rows, as once, few, many or a class of expanded clone.

J gene	clone size	V gene	D gene	CDR3 DNA	CDR3 protein
TRBJ2-3	.	TRBV7-6	.	TGTGCCAGCGGCGCGGAGCGCACAGATACGCAGTATTTT	CASGAERTDTQYF
TRBJ2-3	.	TRBV2	TRBD2	TGTGCCAGCGGCCTACCCACTAGCGGGGCTAGCACAGATACGCAGTATTTT	CASGLPTSGASTDTQYF
TRBJ1-2	.	TRBV5-1	.	TGCGCCAGCAGCTTGGGACGCGGGGGCTATGGCTACACCTTC	CASSLGRGGYGYTF
TRBJ2-1	.	TRBV2	TRBD2	TGTGCCAGCAGTGAGCCGACTAGCGGGAGGAGAGACAATGAGCAGTTCTTC	CASSEPTSGRRDNEQFF
TRBJ2-3	.	TRBV29-1	TRBD2	TGCAGCGTTAGCGGGAGAACCACAGATACGCAGTATTTT	CSVSGRTTDTQYF
TRBJ2-7	.	TRBV19	TRBD1	TGTGCCAGTAGTGCAGGGGGACAGTTCGGGCAGTACTTC	CASSAGGQFGQYF
TRBJ2-3	.	TRBV9	.	TGTGCCAGCAGCCCAGGAACAGATACGCAGTATTTT	CASSPGTDTQYF
TRBJ1-1	.	TRBV6-6	.	TGTGCCAGCAGGTCCCAGAACACTGAAGCTTTCTTT	CASRSQNTEAFF
TRBJ2-5	.	TRBV9	.	TGTGCCAGCAGCTACCTACCCCAAGAGACCCAGTACTTC	CASSYLPQETQYF
TRBJ2-3	.	TRBV6-5	.	TGTGCCAGCAGTGAAACGGGAGCGGAAGATACGCAGTATTTT	CASSETGAEDTQYF
TRBJ2-5	.	TRBV19	TRBD1	TGTGCCAGTAGTGTAGGGACAGTGACATTCCAAGAGACCCAGTACTTC	CASSVGTVTFQETQYF
TRBJ2-1	once	TRBV18	TRBD2	TGTGCCAGCTCACCAGGGACTAGCGGGGTTGAGCAGTTCTTC	CASSPGTSGVEQFF
TRBJ2-1	once	TRBV28	TRBD2	TGTGCCAGCAGTAAGACTAGCGGGAGTGCCTACAATGAGCAGTTCTTC	CASSKTSGSAYNEQFF
TRBJ2-1	.	TRBV27	.	TGTGCCAGCAGTTTCACGGGATTTGTTGTTAATGAGCAGTTCTTC	CASSFTGFVVNEQFF
TRBJ1-1	many	TRBV2	.	TGTGCCAGCAGTGAAGGGGACAACAGGAACACTGAAGCTTTCTTT	CASSEGDNRNTEAFF
TRBJ1-4	.	TRBV28	.	TGTGCCAGCAGTTTAAGAGGTGAAAAACTGTTTTTT	CASSLRGEKLFF
TRBJ1-2	few	TRBV7-2	.	TGTGCCAGCAGTCTGAACAGGGATGGCTACACCTTC	CASSLNRDGYTF
TRBJ2-1	.	TRBV11-3	TRBD2	TGTGCCAGCCGGGCTAGCGGGGCTCACAATGAGCAGTTCTTC	CASRASGAHNEQFF
TRBJ1-1	.	TRBV5-6	.	TGTGCCAGCAGCTTGGGGGGCGCCACTGAAGCTTTCTTT	CASSLGGATEAFF
TRBJ2-7	.	TRBV2	TRBD2	TGTGCCAGCAGTGCAGGGGGACTAGCGGGCCCCAGCTCCTACGAGCAGTACTTC	CASSAGGLAGPSSYEQYF
TRBJ1-5	.	TRBV15	TRBD1	TGTGCCACCAGCAGAATACCGGGACAGGGGAGCAATCAGCCCCAGCATTTT	CATSRIPGQGSNQPQHF
TRBJ1-5	.	TRBV5-6	.	TGTGCCAGCAGCTTGGGAGGGTTATGGAGCAATCAGCCCCAGCATTTT	CASSLGGLWSNQPQHF
TRBJ2-7	.	TRBV29-1	TRBD2	TGCAGCGTCGCTAGCGGGAGTGCATCCTACGAGCAGTACTTC	CSVASGSASYEQYF
TRBJ2-3	.	TRBV14	TRBD2	TGTGCCAGCAGCCAACTAGGGGCCGCTAGCGGGGTCGGAGATACGCAGTATTTT	CASSQLGAASGVGDTQYF
TRBJ2-6	.	TRBV30	.	TGTGCCTGGAGTGTGGGAGGCTCTGGGGCCAACGTCCTGACTTTC	CAWSVGGSGANVLTF
TRBJ1-1	few	TRBV30	TRBD1	TGTGCCAGCCACAGGGGTGGGACTGAAGCTTTCTTT	CASHRGGTEAFF
TRBJ2-7	.	TRBV29-1	.	TGCAGCGTTAATACAGGGCCTGAATACGAGCAGTACTTC	CSVNTGPEYEQYF
TRBJ1-4	.	TRBV2	.	TGTGCCAGCAGGGGTCGGGGGGCCCCGGAAAAACTGTTTTTT	CASRGRGAPEKLFF
TRBJ2-7	.	TRBV6-5	.	TGTGCCAGCAGTTACTCGGAGGGGTACTACGAGCAGTACTTC	CASSYSEGYYEQYF
TRBJ2-3	.	TRBV15	.	TGTGCCACCAGGACCTTTCCGGGACTCACTCTCACAGATACGCAGTATTTT	CATRTFPGLTLTDTQYF
TRBJ2-7	.	TRBV19	.	TGTGCCAGTAGTATGCAGGGTTGGGACGAGCAGTACTTC	CASSMQGWDEQYF
TRBJ2-1	.	TRBV29-1	TRBD2	TGCAGCATCCATGGGGGGGGAGAGAATGAGCAGTTCTTC	CSIHGGGENEQFF
TRBJ1-4	.	TRBV2	TRBD1	TGTGCCAGCAGTGTGGGACAGGGTTATAATGAAAAACTGTTTTTT	CASSVGQGYNEKLFF
TRBJ2-3	.	TRBV28	TRBD2	TGTGCCAGCAGTTTCCTACTAGCGGACCTCACAGATACGCAGTATTTT	CASSFLLADLTDTQYF
TRBJ1-2	.	TRBV4-1	.	TGCGCCAGCACCACATTTGGACATAACGGCTACACCTTC	CASTTFGHNGYTF
TRBJ2-5	.	TRBV6-1	TRBD2	TGTGCCAGCAGCGGGAGGAGAAGGTACCAAGAGACCCAGTACTTC	CASSGRRRYQETQYF
TRBJ2-3	.	TRBV27	TRBD1	TGTGCCAGCAGTTTATCGCGACAGGGGTTGGATACGCAGTATTTT	CASSLSRQGLDTQYF
TRBJ2-7	.	TRBV6-5	.	TGTGCCAGCAGTTACTCGGGAAGCGGAGGGGCCTACGAGCAGTACTTC	CASSYSGSGGAYEQYF
TRBJ2-7	.	TRBV15	.	TGTGCCACCAGCAGAGGAACGGGTCCGTACGAGCAGTACTTC	CATSRGTGPYEQYF
TRBJ2-7	few	TRBV27	TRBD1	TGTGCCAGCAGTAGGGACAGCCCCTACGAGCAGTACTTC	CASSRDSPYEQYF